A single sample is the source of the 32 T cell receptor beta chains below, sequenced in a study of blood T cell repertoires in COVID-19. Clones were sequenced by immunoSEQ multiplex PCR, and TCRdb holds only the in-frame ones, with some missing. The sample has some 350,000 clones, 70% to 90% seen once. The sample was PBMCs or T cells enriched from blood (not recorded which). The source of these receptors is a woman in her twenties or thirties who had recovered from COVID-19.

CDR3 sequence (DNA): TGCGCCAGCAGCCCAGGGTTCTCCTACGAGCAGTACTTC. Translating it yields CASSPGFSYEQYF. The chain links TRBV5-1 to TRBJ2-7, with D possibly being TRBD1 (5 bases). CDR3 length: 13 residues. CDR1 is SGHRS and CDR2 is YFSETQ in the germline V gene. The V and J ends lost 4 bases and 0 bases respectively, with 8 bases between them.

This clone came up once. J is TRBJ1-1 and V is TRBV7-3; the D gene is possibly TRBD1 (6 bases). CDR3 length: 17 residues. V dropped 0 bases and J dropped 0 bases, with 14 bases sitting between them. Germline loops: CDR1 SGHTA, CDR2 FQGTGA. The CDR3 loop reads CASSLTGTGLMNTEAFF. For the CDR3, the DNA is TGTGCCAGCAGCTTAACCGGTACAGGGCTTATGAACACTGAAGCTTTCTTT.

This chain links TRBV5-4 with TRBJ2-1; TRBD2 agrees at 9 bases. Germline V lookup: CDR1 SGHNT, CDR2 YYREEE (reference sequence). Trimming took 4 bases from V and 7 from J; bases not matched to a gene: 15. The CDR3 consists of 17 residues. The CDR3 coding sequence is TGTGCCAGCAGCCACCTCTGGCGGGGGGGCCCGCGGAATGAGCAGTTCTTC. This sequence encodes CASSHLWRGGPRNEQFF.

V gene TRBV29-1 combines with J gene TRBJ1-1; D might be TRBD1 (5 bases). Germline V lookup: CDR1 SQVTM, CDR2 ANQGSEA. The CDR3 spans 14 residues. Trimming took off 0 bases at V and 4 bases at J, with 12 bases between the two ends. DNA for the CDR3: TGCAGCGTTGAAGATCGGGGGGGACGCACTGAAGCTTTCTTT. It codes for CSVEDRGGRTEAFF. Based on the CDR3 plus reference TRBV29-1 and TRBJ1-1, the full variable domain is SAVISQKPSRDICQRGTSLTIQCQVDSQVTMMFWYRQQPGQSLTLIATANQGSEATYESGFVIDKFPISRPNLTFSTLTVSNMSPEDSSIYLCSVEDRGGRTEAFFGQGTRLTVV.

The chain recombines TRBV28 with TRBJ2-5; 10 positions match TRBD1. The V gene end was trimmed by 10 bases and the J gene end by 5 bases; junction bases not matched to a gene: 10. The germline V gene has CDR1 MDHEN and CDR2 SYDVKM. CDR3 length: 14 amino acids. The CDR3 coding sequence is TGTGCCATCAACGAGGACAGGGGGATCGAGACCCAGTACTTC. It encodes CAINEDRGIETQYF.

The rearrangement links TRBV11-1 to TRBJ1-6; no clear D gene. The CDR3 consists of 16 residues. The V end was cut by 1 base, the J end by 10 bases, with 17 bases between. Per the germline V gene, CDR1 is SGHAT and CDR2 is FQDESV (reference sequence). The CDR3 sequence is CASSLGTAAYQSPLHF. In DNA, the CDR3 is TGTGCCAGCAGCTTAGGCACCGCCGCGTACCAATCACCCCTCCACTTT. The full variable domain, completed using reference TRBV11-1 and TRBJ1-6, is EAEVAQSPRYKITEKSQAVAFWCDPISGHATLYWYRQILGQGPELLVQFQDESVVDDSQLPKDRFSAERLKGVDSTLKIQPAELGDSAMYLCASSLGTAAYQSPLHFGNGTRLTVT.

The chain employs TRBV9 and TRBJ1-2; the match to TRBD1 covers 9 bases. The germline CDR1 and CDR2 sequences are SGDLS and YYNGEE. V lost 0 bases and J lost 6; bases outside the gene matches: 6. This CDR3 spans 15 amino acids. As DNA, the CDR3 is TGTGCCAGCAGCGTAGCCGGACAGGGGATAGATGGCTACACCTTC. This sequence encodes CASSVAGQGIDGYTF.

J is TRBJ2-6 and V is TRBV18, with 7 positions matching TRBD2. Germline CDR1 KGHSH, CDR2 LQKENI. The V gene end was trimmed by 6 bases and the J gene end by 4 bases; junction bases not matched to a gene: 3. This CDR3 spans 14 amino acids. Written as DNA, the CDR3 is TGTGCCAGCTCCGGGGGGACCGGGGCCAACGTCCTGACTTTC. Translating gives CASSGGTGANVLTF.

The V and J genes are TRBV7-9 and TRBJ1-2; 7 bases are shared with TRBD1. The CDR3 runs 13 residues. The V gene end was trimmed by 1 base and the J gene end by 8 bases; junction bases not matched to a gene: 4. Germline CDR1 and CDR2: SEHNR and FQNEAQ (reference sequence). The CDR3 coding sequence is TGTGCCAGCAGCTTAGGGGACAGTCGCGGCTACACCTTC. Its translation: CASSLGDSRGYTF. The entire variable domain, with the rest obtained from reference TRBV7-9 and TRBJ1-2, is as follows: DTGVSQNPRHKITKRGQNVTFRCDPISEHNRLYWYRQTLGQGPEFLTYFQNEAQLEKSRLLSDRFSAERPKGSFSTLEIQRTEQGDSAMYLCASSLGDSRGYTFGSGTRLTVV.

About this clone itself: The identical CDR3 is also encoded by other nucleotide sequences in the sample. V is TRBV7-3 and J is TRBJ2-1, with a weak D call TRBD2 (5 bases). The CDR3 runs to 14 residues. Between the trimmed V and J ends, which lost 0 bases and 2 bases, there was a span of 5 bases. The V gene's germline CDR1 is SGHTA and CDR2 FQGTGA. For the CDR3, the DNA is TGTGCCAGCAGCTTAACCGGGGCCTACAATGAGCAGTTCTTC. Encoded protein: CASSLTGAYNEQFF.

The CDR3 nucleotides are TGCGCCAGCAGCCTTATACTCCGAGGAGAGACCCAGTACTTC. Amino acid sequence: CASSLILRGETQYF. This chain joins TRBV5-1 and TRBJ2-5; no firm D call. Germline V CDR1 and CDR2: SGHRS, YFSETQ. The CDR3 consists of 14 residues. The V end was cut by 4 bases, the J end by 4 bases, with 14 bases between.

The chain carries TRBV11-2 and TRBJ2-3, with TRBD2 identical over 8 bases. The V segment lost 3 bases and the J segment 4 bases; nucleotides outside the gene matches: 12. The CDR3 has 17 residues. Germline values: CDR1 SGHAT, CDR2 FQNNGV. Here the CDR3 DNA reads TGTGCCAGCAGCTTCACGGGGGGGCCCAGCACTGCAGATACGCAGTATTTT. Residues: CASSFTGGPSTADTQYF.

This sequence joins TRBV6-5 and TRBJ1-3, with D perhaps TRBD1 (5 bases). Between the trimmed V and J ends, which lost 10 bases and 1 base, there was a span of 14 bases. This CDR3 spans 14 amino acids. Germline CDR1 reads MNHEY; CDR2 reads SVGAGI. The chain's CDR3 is CATGQGSSGNTIYF. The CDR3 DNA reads TGTGCCACCGGTCAGGGTTCGTCTGGAAACACCATATATTTT.

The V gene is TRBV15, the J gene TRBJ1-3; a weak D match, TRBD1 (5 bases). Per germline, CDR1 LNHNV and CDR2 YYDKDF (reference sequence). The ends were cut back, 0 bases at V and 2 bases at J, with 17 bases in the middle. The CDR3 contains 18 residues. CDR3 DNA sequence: TGTGCCACCAGCAGAGATGGGGCCCGGACCGACACTGGAAACACCATATATTTT. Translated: CATSRDGARTDTGNTIYF.

The CDR3 spells CASSEYKGSGNTIYF. CDR3 nucleotide sequence: TGTGCCAGCAGTGAATACAAAGGGAGTGGAAACACCATATATTTT. The chain carries TRBV6-1 and TRBJ1-3; D uncertain. Between the trimmed V and J ends, which lost 2 bases and 3 bases, there was a span of 11 bases. Germline V gene sequence: CDR1 MNHNS, CDR2 SASEGT. The CDR3 is 15 amino acids.

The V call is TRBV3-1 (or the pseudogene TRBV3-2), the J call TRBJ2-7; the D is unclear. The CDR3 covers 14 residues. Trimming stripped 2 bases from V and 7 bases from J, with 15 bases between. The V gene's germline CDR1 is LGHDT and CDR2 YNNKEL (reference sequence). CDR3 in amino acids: CASSQSGSREEQYF. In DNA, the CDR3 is TGTGCCAGCAGCCAATCAGGCAGCCGAGAGGAGCAGTACTTC.

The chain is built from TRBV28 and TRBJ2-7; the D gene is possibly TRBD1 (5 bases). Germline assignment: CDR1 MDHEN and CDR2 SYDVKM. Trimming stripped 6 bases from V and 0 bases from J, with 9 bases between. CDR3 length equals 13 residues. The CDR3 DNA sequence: TGTGCCAGCAGAGGACATATCTCCTACGAGCAGTACTTC. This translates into CASRGHISYEQYF.

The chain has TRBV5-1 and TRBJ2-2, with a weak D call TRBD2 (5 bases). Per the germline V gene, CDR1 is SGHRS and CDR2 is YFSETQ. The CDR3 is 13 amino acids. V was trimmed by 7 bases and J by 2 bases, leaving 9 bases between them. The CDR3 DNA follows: TGCGCCAGCTTGAGGGATAACACCGGGGAGCTGTTTTTT. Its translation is CASLRDNTGELFF. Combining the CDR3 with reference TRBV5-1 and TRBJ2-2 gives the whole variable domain KAGVTQTPRYLIKTRGQQVTLSCSPISGHRSVSWYQQTPGQGLQFLFEYFSETQRNKGNFPGRFSGRQFSNSRSEMNVSTLELGDSALYLCASLRDNTGELFFGEGSRLTVL.

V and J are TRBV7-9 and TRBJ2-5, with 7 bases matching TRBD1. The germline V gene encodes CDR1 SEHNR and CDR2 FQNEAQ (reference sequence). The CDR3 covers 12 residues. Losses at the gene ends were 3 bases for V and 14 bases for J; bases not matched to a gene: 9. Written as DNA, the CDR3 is TGTGCCAGCAGCTTCTCCGGGACAGTTTATTACTTC. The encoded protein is CASSFSGTVYYF.

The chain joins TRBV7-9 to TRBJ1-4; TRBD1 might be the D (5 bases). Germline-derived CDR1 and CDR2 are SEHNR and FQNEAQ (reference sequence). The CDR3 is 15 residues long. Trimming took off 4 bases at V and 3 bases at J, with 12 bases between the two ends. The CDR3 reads CASSSARVANEKLFF. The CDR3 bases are TGTGCCAGCAGCTCCGCCAGGGTAGCTAATGAAAAACTGTTTTTT.

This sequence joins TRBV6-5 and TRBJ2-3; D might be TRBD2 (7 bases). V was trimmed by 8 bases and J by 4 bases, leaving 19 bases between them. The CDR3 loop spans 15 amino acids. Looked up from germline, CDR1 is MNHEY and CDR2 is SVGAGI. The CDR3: CASRRGALPPDTQYF. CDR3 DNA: TGTGCCAGCCGACGGGGGGCCCTCCCCCCAGATACGCAGTATTTT.

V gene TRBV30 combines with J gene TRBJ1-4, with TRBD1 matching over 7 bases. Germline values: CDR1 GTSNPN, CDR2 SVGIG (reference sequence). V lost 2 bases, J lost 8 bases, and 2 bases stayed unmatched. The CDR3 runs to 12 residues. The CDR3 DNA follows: TGTGCCTGGAGTCTACAGGGGGAAAAACTGTTTTTT. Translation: CAWSLQGEKLFF.

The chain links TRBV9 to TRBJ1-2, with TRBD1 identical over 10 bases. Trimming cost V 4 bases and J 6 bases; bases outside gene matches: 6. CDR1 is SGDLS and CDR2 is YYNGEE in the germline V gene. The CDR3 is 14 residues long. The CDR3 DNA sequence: TGTGCCAGCAGCCTCCGCGGGACAGGGGATGGCTACACCTTC. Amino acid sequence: CASSLRGTGDGYTF.

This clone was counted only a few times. The CDR3 here is CASSWRAIGEQYF. For the CDR3, the DNA is TGTGCCAGCAGTTGGAGGGCAATAGGAGAGCAGTACTTC. The gene calls are TRBV28 and TRBJ2-7; D possibly corresponds to TRBD2 (6 bases). There are 13 residues in the CDR3. The V end lost 4 bases, the J end lost 7 bases, and 14 bases lay between the germline ends. Germline CDR1 is MDHEN and CDR2 is SYDVKM.

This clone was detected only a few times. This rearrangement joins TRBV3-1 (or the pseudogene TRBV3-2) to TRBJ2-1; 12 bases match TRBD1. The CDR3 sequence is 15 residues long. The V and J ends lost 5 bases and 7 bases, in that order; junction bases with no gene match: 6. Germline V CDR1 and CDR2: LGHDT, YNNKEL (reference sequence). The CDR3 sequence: CASSSRDRGQNEQFF. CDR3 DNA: TGTGCCAGCAGCTCCCGGGACAGGGGGCAGAATGAGCAGTTCTTC.

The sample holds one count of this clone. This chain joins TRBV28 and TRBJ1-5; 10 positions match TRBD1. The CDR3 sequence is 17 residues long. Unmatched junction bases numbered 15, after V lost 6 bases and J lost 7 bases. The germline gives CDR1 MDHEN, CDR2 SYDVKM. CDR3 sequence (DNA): TGTGCCAGCAGCGATGGGACAGGGGAGAAAGTCGGGCAGCCCCAGCATTTT. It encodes CASSDGTGEKVGQPQHF.

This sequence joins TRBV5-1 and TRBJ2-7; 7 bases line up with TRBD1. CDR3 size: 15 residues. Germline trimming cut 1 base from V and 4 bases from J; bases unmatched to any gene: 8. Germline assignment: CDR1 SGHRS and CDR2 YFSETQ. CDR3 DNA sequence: TGCGCCAGCAGCTTGTTGTGGACAGGAGAATACGAGCAGTACTTC. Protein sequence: CASSLLWTGEYEQYF.

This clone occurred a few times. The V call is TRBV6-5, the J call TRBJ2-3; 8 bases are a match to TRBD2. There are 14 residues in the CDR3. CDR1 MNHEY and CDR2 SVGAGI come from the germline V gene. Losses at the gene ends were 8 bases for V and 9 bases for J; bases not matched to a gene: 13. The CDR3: CASVNGGAWATQYF. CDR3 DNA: TGTGCCAGCGTGAACGGGGGGGCATGGGCAACGCAGTATTTT.

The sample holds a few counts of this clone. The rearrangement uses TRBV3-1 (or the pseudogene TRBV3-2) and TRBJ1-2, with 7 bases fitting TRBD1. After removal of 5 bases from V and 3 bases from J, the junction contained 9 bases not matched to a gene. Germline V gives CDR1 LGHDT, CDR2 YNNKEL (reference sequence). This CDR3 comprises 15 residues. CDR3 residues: CASSDAVGTDYGYTF. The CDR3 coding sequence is TGTGCCAGCAGCGACGCCGTAGGGACAGACTATGGCTACACCTTC.

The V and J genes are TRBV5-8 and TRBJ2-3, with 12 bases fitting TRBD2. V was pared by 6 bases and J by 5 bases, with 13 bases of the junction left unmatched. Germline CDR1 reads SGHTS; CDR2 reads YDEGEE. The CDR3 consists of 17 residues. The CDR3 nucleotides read TGTGCCAGCATCTTTTCTCGGACTAGCGGGATTCGAGATACGCAGTATTTT. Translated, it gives CASIFSRTSGIRDTQYF.

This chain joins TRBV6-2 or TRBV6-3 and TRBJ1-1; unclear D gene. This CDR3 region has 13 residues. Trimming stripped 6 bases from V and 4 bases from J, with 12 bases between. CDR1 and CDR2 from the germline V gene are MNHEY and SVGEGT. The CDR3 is CASSRPRGTEAFF. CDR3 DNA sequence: TGTGCCAGCAGCCGACCTCGGGGCACTGAAGCTTTCTTT.

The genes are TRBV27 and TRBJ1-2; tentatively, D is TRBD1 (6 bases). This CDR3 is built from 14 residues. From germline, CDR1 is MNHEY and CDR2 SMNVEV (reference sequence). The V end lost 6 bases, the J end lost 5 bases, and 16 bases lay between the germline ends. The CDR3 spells CASSGYQGGYGYTF. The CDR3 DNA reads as TGTGCCAGCAGCGGCTACCAAGGGGGTTATGGCTACACCTTC.